One T cell receptor (beta chain) is described in this entry. Its antigen is not identified. Only in-frame clones appear in the TCRdb table, and some are missing; sequencing was by immunoSEQ multiplex PCR. This table has approximately 70,000 clones, roughly 90% appearing once. The data stem from a study of OX40 agonist ivuxolimab in advanced cancers. As for the study in general: With a range of about 23 to 90, age averaged roughly 60 years, and roughly 80% were male. Findings and limits, study-wide: Normalized T-cell clonal expansion was also low in a subset of nonresponders.

Between the trimmed V and J ends, which lost 5 bases and 7 bases, there was a span of 17 bases. CDR1 is SGHTA, CDR2 FQGTGA, per germline. There are 15 residues in the CDR3. The V and J genes are TRBV7-3 and TRBJ2-2, with D unresolved. The TCR was taken from an adult with an advanced solid tumor such as melanoma, head and neck, liver or kidney cancer. Sequences were derived from CD4+ or CD8+ T cells sorted from blood, sampled in a trial of the OX40 agonist ivuxolimab. The CDR3 loop reads CASSPGLPPGGELFF. The CDR3 DNA reads TGTGCCAGCAGCCCGGGCCTTCCTCCAGGCGGGGAGCTGTTTTTT.